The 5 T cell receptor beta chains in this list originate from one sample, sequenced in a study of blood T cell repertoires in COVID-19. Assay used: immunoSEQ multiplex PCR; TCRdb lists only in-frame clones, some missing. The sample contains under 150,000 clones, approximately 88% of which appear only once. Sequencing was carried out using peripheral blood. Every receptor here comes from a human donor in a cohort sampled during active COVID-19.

CDR3 amino acids: CASSSRGGGVQETQYF. In DNA, the CDR3 is TGCGCCAGCAGCTCCAGGGGCGGGGGAGTTCAAGAGACCCAGTACTTC. The chain employs TRBV5-1 and TRBJ2-5; D possibly corresponds to TRBD2 (7 bases). With 3 bases removed from V and 2 bases from J, the gap between germline ends came to 17 bases. The germline V gene has CDR1 SGHRS and CDR2 YFSETQ. This CDR3 has 16 residues.

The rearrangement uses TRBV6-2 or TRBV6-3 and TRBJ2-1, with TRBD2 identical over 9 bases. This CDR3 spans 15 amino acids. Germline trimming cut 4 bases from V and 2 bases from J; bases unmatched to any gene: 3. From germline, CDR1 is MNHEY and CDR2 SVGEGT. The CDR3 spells CASSSSGGPYNEQFF. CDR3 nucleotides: TGTGCCAGCAGTTCGAGCGGGGGGCCCTACAATGAGCAGTTCTTC.

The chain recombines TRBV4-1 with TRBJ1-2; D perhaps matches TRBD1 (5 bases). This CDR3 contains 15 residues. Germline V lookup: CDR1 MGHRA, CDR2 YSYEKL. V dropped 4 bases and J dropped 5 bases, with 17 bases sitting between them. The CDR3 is CASSLSDRGSYGYTF. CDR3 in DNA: TGCGCCAGCAGCCTCTCAGACCGGGGGTCTTATGGCTACACCTTC.

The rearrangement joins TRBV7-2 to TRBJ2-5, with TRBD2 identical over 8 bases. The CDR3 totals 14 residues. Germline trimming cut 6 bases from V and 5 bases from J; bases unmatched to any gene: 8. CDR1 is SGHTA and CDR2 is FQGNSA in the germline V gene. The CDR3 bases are TGTGCCAGCAGTTTTCGGACTAGCACGGAGACCCAGTACTTC. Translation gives CASSFRTSTETQYF.

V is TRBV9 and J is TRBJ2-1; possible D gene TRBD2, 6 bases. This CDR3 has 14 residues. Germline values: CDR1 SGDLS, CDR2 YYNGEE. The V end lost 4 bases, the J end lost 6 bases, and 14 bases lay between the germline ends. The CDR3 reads CASSFKTSGNEQFF. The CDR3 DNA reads TGTGCCAGCAGCTTTAAGACTAGTGGCAATGAGCAGTTCTTC.